The 6 T cell receptor beta chains below come from one sample, sequenced in a study of T cell changes during pregnancy in multiple sclerosis. Method: immunoSEQ multiplex PCR; TCRdb's copy keeps in-frame clones and lacks some. This table has roughly 40,000 clones, around 90% appearing once. Specimen: CD4+ T cells from peripheral blood mononuclear cells, collected after pregnancy. Receptor source: a female donor in good health, enrolled as a control in a pregnancy study.

The sample holds a few counts of this clone. The V and J genes are TRBV20-1 and TRBJ1-6; D gene unclear. Trimming shortened V by 0 bases and J by 14 bases, and 8 bases separated the two germline ends. Looked up from germline, CDR1 is DFQATT and CDR2 is SNEGSKA (reference sequence). The CDR3 extends over 11 amino acids. For the CDR3, the DNA is TGCAGTGCTAGAGACCCCCCGGCCCTCCACTTT. Protein product: CSARDPPALHF.

V is TRBV27 and J is TRBJ1-6; no reliable D call. CDR3 length equals 14 residues. Germline CDR1 is MNHEY and CDR2 is SMNVEV (reference sequence). V was pared by 2 bases and J by 6 bases, with 8 bases between. CDR3 sequence: CASSLRETNSPLHF. The CDR3 DNA reads TGTGCCAGCAGTTTACGGGAGACTAATTCACCCCTCCACTTT.

The chain links TRBV19 to TRBJ2-7; TRBD2 might be the D (6 bases). This CDR3 has 14 amino acids. Trimming removed 7 bases at V and 3 bases at J, with 16 bases between. CDR1 is LNHDA, CDR2 SQIVND, per germline (reference sequence). Here the CDR3 reads CASTRTNEGYEQYF. The CDR3 DNA reads TGTGCCAGTACCCGGACTAATGAGGGCTACGAGCAGTACTTC. Full variable domain (remainder filled in from reference TRBV19 and TRBJ2-7): DGGITQSPKYLFRKEGQNVTLSCEQNLNHDAMYWYRQDPGQGLRLIYYSQIVNDFQKGDIAEGYSVSREKKESFPLTVTSAQKNPTAFYLCASTRTNEGYEQYFGPGTRLTVT.

This rearrangement joins TRBV28 to TRBJ2-3; a weak D match, TRBD2 (5 bases). Germline CDR1 and CDR2: MDHEN and SYDVKM. This CDR3 has 15 amino acids. The germline V and J ends were trimmed by 7 bases and 0 bases, with 14 bases remaining between them. Here the CDR3 DNA reads TGTGCCAGCACTCCTTGGAGGTCTAGCACAGATACGCAGTATTTT. It yields the protein CASTPWRSSTDTQYF.

The chain links TRBV5-1 to TRBJ1-6, with TRBD1 matching 10 bases. CDR1 and CDR2 (germline): SGHRS, YFSETQ. The ends lost 3 bases at V and 5 bases at J; junction bases unmatched: 11. The CDR3 contains 18 residues. In nucleotides, the CDR3 is TGCGCCAGCAGCTCCGGGACAGGGGCTTGGGGTGATAATTCACCCCTCCACTTT. Its translation: CASSSGTGAWGDNSPLHF.

The rearrangement links TRBV5-4 to TRBJ2-5, with TRBD2 identical over 8 bases. Trimming cost V 0 bases and J 3 bases; bases outside gene matches: 1. The CDR3 covers 14 residues. Germline assignment: CDR1 SGHNT and CDR2 YYREEE (reference sequence). CDR3 DNA sequence: TGTGCCAGCAGCTTGGGCGGGGGGAAAGAGACCCAGTACTTC. Amino acids: CASSLGGGKETQYF.